The next 25 T cell receptor beta chains were all read from a single sample in a study of low-dose radiotherapy and immunotherapy resistance in tumors. Sample time point: after trial treatment. Described treatment: LDRT plus nivolumab, ipilimumab, low-dose cyclophosphamide and aspirin (RACIN trial). With TRAV- and TRBV-specific primers, first-strand cDNA was made, covering the alpha and beta chains. TCR amplification involved about 20 PCR cycles with a constant-region primer and V-primer adapter. TCRdb independently ran MiXCR on the reads; one entry per CDR3 protein. The profile shows some 40,000 distinct CDR3 sequences, roughly 20% of them singletons. The sample here was PBMCs, taken after low-dose radiotherapy plus immunotherapy. All receptors come from a female donor with ovarian cancer.

This clonotype was recorded once. The rearrangement links TRBV27 to TRBJ2-7; D might be TRBD2 (5 bases). The CDR3 has 17 residues. V gave up 2 bases and J gave up 4 bases, with 21 bases separating them. Germline CDR1 is MNHEY and CDR2 is SMNVEV (reference sequence). CDR3 in amino acids: CASSLAGYSQSAYEQYF. The CDR3 DNA reads TGTGCCAGCAGTTTAGCGGGTTACTCCCAATCGGCATACGAGCAGTACTTC.

This clonotype was picked up many times. V and J are TRBV20-1 and TRBJ2-7, with D tentatively TRBD2 (7 bases). The germline gives CDR1 DFQATT, CDR2 SNEGSKA (reference sequence). CDR3 length: 15 residues. V shed 1 base and J shed 3 bases, with 16 bases lying between them. The CDR3 is CSARASRGAFYEQYF. Written as DNA, the CDR3 is TGCAGTGCTAGAGCCTCCCGGGGGGCCTTCTACGAGCAGTACTTC.

This clonotype was counted ten times or more. Written as DNA, the CDR3 is TGTGCCAGCAGCCAAGAAACAGGTAGACAAGGGGAGCAGTTCTTC. Translating it yields CASSQETGRQGEQFF. The gene calls are TRBV14 and TRBJ2-1; D might be TRBD1 (5 bases). The V end lost 0 bases, the J end lost 10 bases, and 16 bases lay between the germline ends. The CDR3 has 15 residues. Germline loops: CDR1 SGHDN, CDR2 FVKESK.

Many counts were recorded for this clonotype. The V call is TRBV2, the J call TRBJ1-1; D might be TRBD1 (6 bases). Trimming pared 7 bases from V and 0 bases from J, leaving 15 bases between. The CDR3 has 15 residues. The germline V gene encodes CDR1 SNHLY and CDR2 FYNNEI. The CDR3 sequence is CASTRQGSMNTEAFF. The CDR3 bases are TGTGCCAGCACGAGGCAGGGGAGCATGAACACTGAAGCTTTCTTT. Combining the CDR3 with reference TRBV2 and TRBJ1-1 gives the whole variable domain EPEVTQTPSHQVTQMGQEVILRCVPISNHLYFYWYRQILGQKVEFLVSFYNNEISEKSEIFDDQFSVERPDGSNFTLKIRSTKLEDSAMYFCASTRQGSMNTEAFFGQGTRLTVV.

The chain employs TRBV5-1 and TRBJ2-1; D gene ambiguous. Deletions cut 7 bases from V and 5 bases from J, with 13 bases between. Germline-derived CDR1 and CDR2 are SGHRS and YFSETQ. This CDR3 is 13 amino acids long. The chain's CDR3 is CASVPLNNNEQFF. As DNA, the CDR3 is TGCGCCAGCGTCCCCCTGAACAACAATGAGCAGTTCTTC.

This clonotype was counted many times. The chain joins TRBV27 to TRBJ2-3, with 9 bases identical to TRBD2. The CDR3 sequence is 16 residues long. Germline CDR1 MNHEY, CDR2 SMNVEV (reference sequence). V shed 4 bases and J 7 bases; nucleotides not matched to a gene: 12. For the CDR3, the DNA is TGTGCCAGCAGTTCCCCCCTGCGGGAGGGCAGATATACGCAGTATTTT. Protein sequence: CASSSPLREGRYTQYF.

This clonotype was detected a few times. This rearrangement joins TRBV13 to TRBJ2-2; D may be TRBD1 (6 bases). Trimming pared 5 bases from V and 2 bases from J, leaving 24 bases between. CDR3 size: 19 residues. Germline CDR1 and CDR2: PRHDT and FYEKMQ (reference sequence). DNA for the CDR3: TGTGCCAGCAGCCCACAGGGCCCACTAACCCCTTTAAACACCGGGGAGCTGTTTTTT. Encoded protein: CASSPQGPLTPLNTGELFF.

This clonotype was observed many times. The chain links TRBV30 to TRBJ1-1, with no clear D. Per germline, CDR1 GTSNPN and CDR2 SVGIG (reference sequence). This CDR3 comprises 13 residues. V lost 0 bases and J lost 5, with 10 bases in between. CDR3 nucleotide sequence: TGTGCCTGGAGTGTTTTACTGTCGACTGAAGCTTTCTTT. Translating gives CAWSVLLSTEAFF.

This clonotype was counted at least ten times. J is TRBJ2-2 and V is TRBV10-2; possible D gene TRBD1, 6 bases. CDR1 is WSHSY, CDR2 SAAADI, per germline. V lost 0 bases and J lost 4, with 9 bases in between. This CDR3 spans 15 amino acids. As DNA, the CDR3 is TGCGCCAGCAGTGAGTCACAGGGAAGCACCGGGGAGCTGTTTTTT. It translates to CASSESQGSTGELFF.

This chain links TRBV12-3 or TRBV12-4 with TRBJ1-1; 9 bases map to TRBD1. The CDR3 has 15 amino acids. Trimming cost V 9 bases and J 5 bases; bases outside gene matches: 13. In DNA form, the CDR3 reads TGTGCCAGTTCGGACAGGGGAAGAACCAGGACTGAAGCTTTCTTT. It codes for CASSDRGRTRTEAFF.

There are many counts of this clonotype. The rearrangement joins TRBV6-5 to TRBJ1-5; tentatively, D is TRBD1 (6 bases). This CDR3 is 15 amino acids long. Germline CDR1 MNHEY, CDR2 SVGAGI. Between the trimmed V and J ends, which lost 6 bases and 0 bases, there was a span of 12 bases. This CDR3 reads CASSSGTSSNQPQHF. CDR3 nucleotides: TGTGCCAGCAGCAGCGGGACATCTAGCAATCAGCCCCAGCATTTT.

In this sample, this clonotype turned up many times. The chain is built from TRBV7-8 and TRBJ2-3, with 7 bases lining up with TRBD2. Germline-derived CDR1 and CDR2 are SGHVS and FQNEAQ. This CDR3 spans 16 amino acids. Unmatched junction bases numbered 4, after V lost 0 bases and J lost 1 base. CDR3 coding DNA: TGTGCCAGCAGCTTAGCTGGCGGGAGTGGCACAGATACGCAGTATTTT. It yields the protein CASSLAGGSGTDTQYF. The full variable domain, rest sourced from reference TRBV7-8 and TRBJ2-3, is GAGVSQSPRYKVAKRGQDVALRCDPISGHVSLFWYQQALGQGPEFLTYFQNEAQLDKSGLPSDRFFAERPEGSVSTLKIQRTQQEDSAVYLCASSLAGGSGTDTQYFGPGTRLTVL.

This clonotype was seen a handful of times. This chain connects TRBV29-1 to TRBJ2-3; D remains unclear. Germline CDR1 SQVTM, CDR2 ANQGSEA. This CDR3 has 15 residues. V was shortened by 7 bases and J by 4 bases, with 21 bases between the two germline ends. In nucleotides, the CDR3 is TGCAGCGCGGTTCGGGCGACACCCAACGCAGATACGCAGTATTTT. Translation gives CSAVRATPNADTQYF.

A remark on this clonotype: A far bigger clonotype differs at one base, so this is likely a read error. In DNA, the CDR3 is TGTGCCAGCAGCCTGAACGGGGGCCCTCCTGAGCAGTACTTC. It specifies CASSLNGGPPEQYF. The chain couples TRBV3-1 to TRBJ2-5; D tentatively reads TRBD1 or TRBD2 (6 bases each). The CDR3 is 14 residues long. Germline CDR1 reads LGHDT; CDR2 reads YNNKEL (reference sequence). The V end was cut by 4 bases, the J end by 11 bases, with 20 bases between.

This clonotype was recorded at least ten times. J is TRBJ1-2 and V is TRBV27; TRBD1 matches at 10 bases. V shed 0 bases and J 8 bases; nucleotides not matched to a gene: 9. CDR1 MNHEY and CDR2 SMNVEV come from the germline V gene (reference sequence). The CDR3 sequence is 16 residues long. The CDR3 sequence: CASSLSWTGGGGGYTF. CDR3 coding DNA: TGTGCCAGCAGTTTATCGTGGACAGGGGGTGGAGGAGGCTACACCTTC.

As for this clonotype: This likely came from a read error, as a far larger clone is one base away. This chain links TRBV6-5 with TRBJ2-1, with 10 nucleotides matching TRBD2. Per the germline V gene, CDR1 is MNHEY and CDR2 is SVGAGI. This CDR3 comprises 15 residues. Trimming at V came to 0 bases and at J to 10 bases, leaving 6 bases not matched to a gene. CDR3 loop: CASSYSASGSYEQFF. The CDR3 DNA reads TGTGCCAGCAGTTACTCCGCTAGCGGGAGCTACGAGCAGTTCTTC.

This clonotype was observed a handful of times. The chain couples TRBV2 to TRBJ1-5, with D maybe TRBD1 (5 bases). Trimming cost V 6 bases and J 0 bases, with 18 bases left between them. Germline V lookup: CDR1 SNHLY, CDR2 FYNNEI. This CDR3 comprises 17 residues. As DNA, the CDR3 is TGTGCCAGCAGCCAGGGCGCCGAATATTATAGCAATCAGCCCCAGCATTTT. Encoded protein: CASSQGAEYYSNQPQHF.

This clonotype came up many times. At one end, the junction sequence differs from germline, possibly due to a read error. The gene calls are TRBV5-3 and TRBJ2-1; D might be TRBD2 (5 bases). TRBV5-3 is noted as an ORF with a role that remains uncertain. The CDR3 has 15 residues. CDR3 DNA: TGTGCCAGCAGCTTAGGGAGCGCCTTCTACAATGAGCAGTTCTTC. Protein product: CASSLGSAFYNEQFF.

Remarks on this clonotype: A read error likely explains this, since a far larger clone differs by one base. The V gene is TRBV6-2 or TRBV6-3, the J gene TRBJ2-5; 14 bases match TRBD2. Looked up from germline, CDR1 is MNHEY and CDR2 is SVGEGT. Trimming took 7 bases from V and 11 from J; bases not matched to a gene: 12. This CDR3 region has 15 residues. CDR3 nucleotides: TGTGCCAGCACCCGACTAGCGGGGGGGCAGGGAGAGCAGTACTTC. Protein product: CASTRLAGGQGEQYF.

The table lists this clonotype with many counts. The chain has TRBV2 and TRBJ2-7, with 8 bases identical to TRBD2. After removal of 6 bases from V and 2 bases from J, the junction contained 3 bases not matched to a gene. Germline V lookup: CDR1 SNHLY, CDR2 FYNNEI. The CDR3 is made up of 13 amino acids. CDR3 nucleotide sequence: TGTGCCAGCAGCGGGGGGGAAACCTACGAGCAGTACTTC. Protein sequence: CASSGGETYEQYF.

This clonotype was observed many times. The CDR3 protein is CASSSAGAGANVLTF. CDR3 in DNA: TGTGCCAGCAGTTCGGCAGGGGCTGGGGCCAACGTCCTGACTTTC. The chain has TRBV12-3 or TRBV12-4 and TRBJ2-6; possibly TRBD1 for D (6 bases). The CDR3 contains 15 residues. Trimming left V 4 bases short and J 2 bases short, with 9 bases between.

This clonotype was picked up many times. V is TRBV11-2 and J is TRBJ2-5; 8 bases match TRBD2. The CDR3 runs to 13 residues. The germline gives CDR1 SGHAT, CDR2 FQNNGV. V was clipped by 3 bases and J by 5 bases; unmatched bases: 2. The CDR3 DNA is TGTGCCAGCAGCTTGGGACTAGGGGAGACCCAGTACTTC. It translates to CASSLGLGETQYF.

This clonotype has ten or more counts. J is TRBJ2-5 and V is TRBV12-3 or TRBV12-4, with D possibly matching TRBD1 (6 bases). Trimming stripped 6 bases from V and 3 bases from J, with 14 bases between. The CDR3 totals 14 residues. The CDR3 DNA reads as TGTGCCAGCAGAGCCTTAAAGGGGGAAGAGACCCAGTACTTC. It encodes CASRALKGEETQYF.

The gene calls are TRBV29-1 and TRBJ2-5; no firm D call. The germline CDR1 and CDR2 sequences are SQVTM and ANQGSEA. The CDR3 covers 11 residues. The V end was cut by 5 bases, the J end by 8 bases, with 12 bases between. The chain's CDR3 is CSVSPLGTQYF. In DNA, the CDR3 is TGCAGCGTTTCCCCTCTGGGAACCCAGTACTTC. The full variable domain, with the rest looked up from reference TRBV29-1 and TRBJ2-5, is SAVISQKPSRDICQRGTSLTIQCQVDSQVTMMFWYRQQPGQSLTLIATANQGSEATYESGFVIDKFPISRPNLTFSTLTVSNMSPEDSSIYLCSVSPLGTQYFGPGTRLLVL.

This clonotype came up a few times. A read error is possible here, since a much larger clone lies one base away. The genes are TRBV5-1 and TRBJ1-1; weak D call: TRBD1 (5 bases). Trimming left V 4 bases short and J 0 bases short, with 13 bases between. The CDR3 runs 15 residues. Germline V gene lookup returns CDR1 SGHRS and CDR2 YFSETQ. The CDR3 DNA reads TGCGCCAGCAGCGTGGGGGGATCAGTGAACACTGAAGCTTTCTTT. Translating gives CASSVGGSVNTEAFF.